One and the same sample provided the 10 T cell receptor beta chains below, sequenced in a study of T cell repertoires in cytomegalovirus infection (dated by TCRdb to the late 2010s). Sequencer: Illumina HiSeq 1500. Through fastp at Q25 and MiXCR, TCRdb rebuilt clones from the public reads, retaining in-frame beta chains. CDR3 protein sequences are deduplicated, and each keeps its most common genes and DNA. In this sample the table shows some 180,000 distinct CDR3 sequences, about 18% of which occur a single time. Roughly a quarter of the sample is in the top ten clones. The source material was CD8+ T cells from PBMCs. These receptors were taken from a human donor in good health (CMV status not recorded). Some clones in this sample may be carry-over from other donors' samples.

This clonotype was seen only a few times. The chain combines TRBV27 with TRBJ1-1; 7 positions agree with TRBD1. This CDR3 is built from 14 residues. Germline values: CDR1 MNHEY, CDR2 SMNVEV (reference sequence). V gave up 0 bases and J gave up 7 bases; unmatched junction bases: 5. CDR3 in DNA: TGTGCCAGCAGTTTATCCCTGGACAGGTTTGAAGCTTTCTTT. Translation gives CASSLSLDRFEAFF.

This chain connects TRBV2 to TRBJ2-3; D assignment may be TRBD1 or TRBD2 (5 bases each). Germline CDR1 SNHLY, CDR2 FYNNEI. The CDR3 extends over 16 amino acids. Trimming took 8 bases from V and 0 from J, leaving 18 bases between them. In DNA form, the CDR3 reads TGTGCCAGCCCCCTCCGGGACGCATCTAGCACAGATACGCAGTATTTT. This gives the protein CASPLRDASSTDTQYF.

This clonotype was seen a handful of times. The chain carries TRBV27 and TRBJ2-7; the D is unclear. V was pared by 2 bases and J by 7 bases, with 15 bases between. Per germline, CDR1 MNHEY and CDR2 SMNVEV (reference sequence). The CDR3 totals 14 residues. Here the CDR3 reads CASSLTAGEREQYF. CDR3 nucleotides: TGTGCCAGCAGTTTAACCGCAGGTGAGAGAGAGCAGTACTTC.

The chain has TRBV7-8 and TRBJ1-5, with D hard to call. Germline assignment: CDR1 SGHVS and CDR2 FQNEAQ. CDR3 length equals 15 residues. Trimming cost V 0 bases and J 4 bases, with 10 bases left between them. This chain's CDR3 is CASSLARTGNQPQHF. DNA of the CDR3: TGTGCCAGCAGCTTAGCAAGAACGGGAAATCAGCCCCAGCATTTT.

The V gene is TRBV20-1, the J gene TRBJ1-1; D call uncertain. This CDR3 has 15 amino acids. In germline, CDR1 is DFQATT, CDR2 SNEGSKA (reference sequence). V lost 0 bases and J 0 bases, leaving 11 bases between the germline ends. The CDR3 bases are TGCAGTGCTAGAGATCTACCGGGTTTGAACACTGAAGCTTTCTTT. Amino acid sequence: CSARDLPGLNTEAFF.

The CDR3 DNA reads as TGTGCCTGGAGTGACCCCGGGGACCGCAATCAGCCCCAGCATTTT. This gives the protein CAWSDPGDRNQPQHF. The chain uses TRBV30 and TRBJ1-5, with D maybe TRBD1 (5 bases). Trimming stripped 1 base from V and 2 bases from J, with 12 bases between. In germline, CDR1 is GTSNPN, CDR2 SVGIG (reference sequence). The CDR3 is 15 amino acids.

The chain combines TRBV19 with TRBJ2-2, with D hard to call. CDR3 length: 15 residues. Germline CDR1 is LNHDA and CDR2 is SQIVND (reference sequence). Trimming left V 7 bases short and J 7 bases short, with 19 bases between. Here the CDR3 reads CASTIGSYSGGELFF. The CDR3 region has the DNA TGTGCCAGTACCATCGGATCTTATTCGGGCGGGGAGCTGTTTTTT. The variable domain in full, completed from reference TRBV19 and TRBJ2-2, reads DGGITQSPKYLFRKEGQNVTLSCEQNLNHDAMYWYRQDPGQGLRLIYYSQIVNDFQKGDIAEGYSVSREKKESFPLTVTSAQKNPTAFYLCASTIGSYSGGELFFGEGSRLTVL.

This clonotype has more than one count but fewer than ten. The chain couples TRBV4-1 to TRBJ2-3, with 7 bases identical to TRBD1. The ends lost 4 bases at V and 2 bases at J; junction bases unmatched: 6. CDR3 length: 15 residues. CDR1 and CDR2 from the germline V gene are MGHRA and YSYEKL. The CDR3 region is CASSRLDRVTDTQYF. Written as DNA, the CDR3 is TGCGCCAGCAGCCGCCTTGACAGGGTCACAGATACGCAGTATTTT.

The table lists this clonotype with many counts. J is TRBJ2-5 and V is TRBV7-2; D gene ambiguous. The V gene's germline CDR1 is SGHTA and CDR2 FQGNSA. The V end lost 2 bases, the J end lost 0 bases, and 7 bases lay between the germline ends. There are 14 residues in the CDR3. CDR3 region: CASSLRTNQETQYF. CDR3 sequence (DNA): TGTGCCAGCAGCTTACGGACCAACCAAGAGACCCAGTACTTC.

V gene TRBV11-2 combines with J gene TRBJ1-1, with unresolved D. Trimming removed 0 bases from V and 6 bases from J, with 5 bases in between. The CDR3 runs to 12 residues. In germline, CDR1 is SGHAT, CDR2 FQNNGV. The CDR3 DNA reads as TGTGCCAGCAGCTTAGAGGTGCCTGAAGCTTTCTTT. Protein product: CASSLEVPEAFF.